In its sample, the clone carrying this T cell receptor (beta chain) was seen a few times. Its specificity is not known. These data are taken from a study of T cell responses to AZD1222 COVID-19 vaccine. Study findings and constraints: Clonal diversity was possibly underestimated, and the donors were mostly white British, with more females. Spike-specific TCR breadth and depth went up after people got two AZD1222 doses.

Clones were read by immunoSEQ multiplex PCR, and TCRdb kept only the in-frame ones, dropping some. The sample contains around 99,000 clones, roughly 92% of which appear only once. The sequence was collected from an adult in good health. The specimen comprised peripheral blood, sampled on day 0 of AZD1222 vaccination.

CDR3 sequence: CASSEDRRDEQFF. The CDR3 DNA reads TGTGCCAGCAGTGAAGACAGGAGGGACGAGCAGTTCTTC. The V call is TRBV2, the J call TRBJ2-1; the D gene is possibly TRBD2 (6 bases). This CDR3 spans 13 amino acids. CDR1 SNHLY and CDR2 FYNNEI come from the germline V gene. V lost 1 base to trimming and J lost 10 bases, with 11 bases between them.